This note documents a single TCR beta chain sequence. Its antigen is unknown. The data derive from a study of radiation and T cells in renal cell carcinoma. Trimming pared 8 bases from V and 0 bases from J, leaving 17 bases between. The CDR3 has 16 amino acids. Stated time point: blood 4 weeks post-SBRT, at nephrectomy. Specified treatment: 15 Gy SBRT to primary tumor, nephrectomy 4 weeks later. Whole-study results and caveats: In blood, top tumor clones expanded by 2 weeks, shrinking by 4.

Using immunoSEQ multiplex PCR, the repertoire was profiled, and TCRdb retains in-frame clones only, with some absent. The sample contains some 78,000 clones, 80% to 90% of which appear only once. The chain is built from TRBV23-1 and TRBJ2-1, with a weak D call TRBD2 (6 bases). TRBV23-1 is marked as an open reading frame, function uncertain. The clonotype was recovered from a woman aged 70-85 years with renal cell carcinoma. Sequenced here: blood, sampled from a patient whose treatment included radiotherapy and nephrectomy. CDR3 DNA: TGCGCCAGCCACCCATGGGGGAGGAACTCCTACAATGAGCAGTTCTTC. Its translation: CASHPWGRNSYNEQFF.